Included here is one T cell receptor beta chain sequence, with context. The sample holds many counts of this clonotype. The antigen this receptor binds is unknown. No qualities accompany the bases; no much larger clone lies one base away. Measured from the cysteine to the phenylalanine, the CDR3 is 15 residues long. The DNA shown is the 45-base CDR3, in frame from base 1. Trimming takes 4 bases off V and 6 bases off J; junction bases not matched to a gene: 6. CDR1 and CDR2 (SGHDT, YYEEEE) derive from the germline V gene. The sample is drawn from a study of T-cell reconstitution after alpha-beta-depleted transplantation in children (dated by TCRdb to about 2016). Regarding the complete study: Using TCR repertoire profiling, the study quantitatively followed how T-cell immune reconstitution unfolded in children after TCRalphabeta/CD19-depleted allogeneic hematopoietic cell transplantation. Overall study outcomes, separate from this receptor: Over subsequent months, a decline in hyperexpanded clone frequencies was noted, and after one year, T-cell counts and TCRbeta diversity were mostly ascribed to newly produced T cells. About two months after transplant, the apparently early recovery of alphabetaT-cell counts reportedly depended on just several hundred clones that had expanded rapidly and came from non-depleted graft cells. In some patients, high TCRbeta diversity at day 60 was attributed to recipient T cells and intrathymic progenitors that had survived conditioning.

Explained via the paper, the treatment or condition label denotes: allogeneic hematopoietic cell transplantation with graft depleted of TCRalphabeta T cells and CD19 B cells. TCRalphabeta/CD19-depleted allogeneic hematopoietic cell grafts were given to the transplant recipients, all of whom were children. Libraries were made using PCR. TCRdb shows the sequencer as Illumina HiSeq 2500. To normalize quantification of the TCRbeta repertoire, the TCR libraries were built with molecular barcoding that relied on unique molecular identifiers. Using fastp at Q25 and MiXCR, TCRdb reprocessed the public reads and kept productive beta chains. Here each entry gathers all rows of one CDR3 protein and keeps the most common genes and DNA. The sample contains more than 400,000 distinct CDR3 sequences, over 9.5% of them found a single time. In total, the top ten clones hold around 15% of the sample.

The chain couples TRBV5-6 to TRBJ2-1; 11 bases in between match TRBD2. Sample: PBMCs, mostly from graft donor cells, taken 180 days after TCRalphabeta/CD19-depleted stem cell transplant. The receptor was derived from a female patient between 2 and 10 years old who had a stem cell transplant for aplastic anemia, so the T cells may come from the graft donor. The CDR3 protein: CASSALAGAGNEQFF. The nucleotide sequence is TGTGCCAGCAGCGCACTAGCGGGAGCTGGCAATGAGCAGTTCTTC. The reference TRBV5-6 and TRBJ2-1 proteins fill in what lies around the CDR3, so the full variable domain reads DAGVTQSPTHLIKTRGQQVTLRCSPKSGHDTVSWYQQALGQGPQFIFQYYEEEERQRGNFPDRFSGHQFPNYSSELNVNALLLGDSALYLCASSALAGAGNEQFFGPGTRLTVL.